These 27 T cell receptor beta chains originate from one sample sequenced in a study of shared clonotypes between healthy human individuals. Only CD45RO-negative cells positively selected for CCR7 counted as naive CD8 cells, so terminally differentiated effector memory CD45RA+ cells were excluded. Sequencing was performed with immunoSEQ multiplex PCR; in TCRdb, only in-frame clones are kept and a portion is missing. Of millions of clones in the sample, 85% to 95% were seen once. The sequencing sample was made of naive CD8+ T cells from PBMCs. The source is a man aged 18 to 35 in good health. Some clones in this sample may be carry-over from other donors' samples.

As DNA, the CDR3 is TGTGCCAGCAGCCCAGCCGCCAAAAACATTCAGTACTTC. This gives the protein CASSPAAKNIQYF. This rearrangement joins TRBV25-1 to TRBJ2-4; D gene uncertain. Germline V gene lookup returns CDR1 MGHDK and CDR2 SYGVNS. The V end was cut by 6 bases, the J end by 1 base, with 7 bases between. The CDR3 is 13 residues long. The complete variable domain, with remaining parts taken from reference TRBV25-1 and TRBJ2-4, reads EADIYQTPRYLVIGTGKKITLECSQTMGHDKMYWYQQDPGMELHLIHYSYGVNSTEKGDLSSESTVSRIRTEHFPLTLESARPSHTSQYLCASSPAAKNIQYFGAGTRLSVL.

This clone showed up just once. This chain links TRBV4-2 with TRBJ1-2; D ambiguous. Germline V gives CDR1 LGHNA, CDR2 YNFKEQ. The CDR3 totals 13 residues. V lost 2 bases, J lost 2 bases, and 6 bases lay in between. The CDR3 region is CASSQPDNYGYTF. CDR3 coding DNA: TGTGCCAGCAGCCAACCGGACAACTATGGCTACACCTTC.

The chain combines TRBV2 with TRBJ2-1, with D perhaps being TRBD1 or TRBD2 (5 bases each). Trimming pared 3 bases from V and 8 bases from J, leaving 11 bases between. The germline CDR1 and CDR2 sequences are SNHLY and FYNNEI. The CDR3 contains 13 residues. CDR3 sequence: CASSDTLGDEQFF. As DNA, the CDR3 is TGTGCCAGCAGTGACACCCTGGGGGATGAGCAGTTCTTC.

V is TRBV10-3 and J is TRBJ1-5; 9 bases match TRBD1. This CDR3 has 16 residues. Trimming removed 4 bases from V and 0 bases from J; junction bases left unmatched: 4. Germline assignment: CDR1 ENHRY and CDR2 SYGVKD. This chain's CDR3 is CAISGWDRDSNQPQHF. In DNA form, the CDR3 reads TGTGCCATCAGTGGCTGGGACAGGGATAGCAATCAGCCCCAGCATTTT.

CDR3 in DNA: TGTGCCAGCAGCGTCCCCCTCACGGAGCCTAACTATGGCTACACCTTC. It encodes CASSVPLTEPNYGYTF. V is TRBV9 and J is TRBJ1-2; no clear D gene. This CDR3 has 16 amino acids. The V and J ends lost 2 bases and 0 bases respectively, with 14 bases between them. Looked up from germline, CDR1 is SGDLS and CDR2 is YYNGEE. Supplemented by reference TRBV9 and TRBJ1-2, the full variable domain reads DSGVTQTPKHLITATGQRVTLRCSPRSGDLSVYWYQQSLDQGLQFLIQYYNGEERAKGNILERFSAQQFPDLHSELNLSSLELGDSALYFCASSVPLTEPNYGYTFGSGTRLTVV.

The rearrangement uses TRBV9 and TRBJ2-2; D is unresolved. Germline V gene data show CDR1 as SGDLS and CDR2 as YYNGEE. This CDR3 spans 15 amino acids. V was shortened by 3 bases and J by 2 bases, with 11 bases between the two germline ends. As DNA, the CDR3 is TGTGCCAGCAGCGAAAGGCCCTTAAACACCGGGGAGCTGTTTTTT. Its protein product is CASSERPLNTGELFF. Full variable domain (missing parts from reference TRBV9 and TRBJ2-2): DSGVTQTPKHLITATGQRVTLRCSPRSGDLSVYWYQQSLDQGLQFLIQYYNGEERAKGNILERFSAQQFPDLHSELNLSSLELGDSALYFCASSERPLNTGELFFGEGSRLTVL.

Comments on this clone: The sample holds other DNA sequences that translate to the same CDR3. The V call is TRBV28, the J call TRBJ2-2; maybe TRBD2 (6 bases). The germline CDR1 and CDR2 sequences are MDHEN and SYDVKM. The CDR3 is 14 amino acids. V gave up 1 base and J gave up 4 bases, with 7 bases separating them. CDR3 region: CASSLLRGTGELFF. The CDR3 region has the DNA TGTGCCAGCAGTTTATTGCGGGGCACCGGGGAGCTGTTTTTT.

This chain links TRBV9 with TRBJ2-5; 8 nucleotides match TRBD2. From germline, CDR1 is SGDLS and CDR2 YYNGEE. The length of the CDR3 is 15 residues. The trim removed 3 bases at V and 4 bases at J, leaving 8 bases unmatched. The CDR3 DNA is TGTGCCAGCAGCGAGTTAGCGGGGTTCGTAGAGACCCAGTACTTC. Its protein product is CASSELAGFVETQYF.

In its sample, this clone was seen a few times. The chain joins TRBV7-9 to TRBJ1-2, with D maybe TRBD1 (5 bases). This CDR3 has 15 residues. With 0 bases removed from V and 2 bases from J, the gap between germline ends came to 10 bases. Germline V gene lookup returns CDR1 SEHNR and CDR2 FQNEAQ (reference sequence). CDR3 DNA sequence: TGTGCCAGCAGCTTAGCAGGGGACGGAAACTATGGCTACACCTTC. It yields the protein CASSLAGDGNYGYTF.

The rearrangement links TRBV6-5 to TRBJ2-3; the D is unclear. The CDR3 loop spans 16 amino acids. Deletions cut 0 bases from V and 2 bases from J, with 12 bases between. Germline assignment: CDR1 MNHEY and CDR2 SVGAGI. The CDR3 reads CASSYSSGPDTDTQYF. As DNA, the CDR3 is TGTGCCAGCAGTTACTCGAGTGGGCCCGACACAGATACGCAGTATTTT.

V usage is TRBV7-9 and J usage is TRBJ2-7; D may be TRBD1 (5 bases). CDR1 and CDR2 from the germline V gene are SEHNR and FQNEAQ (reference sequence). This CDR3 spans 13 amino acids. Trimming took 5 bases from V and 1 from J, leaving 9 bases between them. CDR3 DNA sequence: TGTGCCAGCAGCGGTGACAGATCCTACGAGCAGTACTTC. It codes for CASSGDRSYEQYF.

V usage is TRBV2 and J usage is TRBJ2-3, with D perhaps assigned TRBD1 or TRBD2 (5 bases each). The CDR3 runs 14 residues. Deletions cut 7 bases from V and 5 bases from J, with 16 bases between. Germline CDR1 is SNHLY and CDR2 is FYNNEI. The CDR3 protein is CASTGTSNKDTQYF. The CDR3 region has the DNA TGTGCCAGCACTGGGACCTCGAATAAAGATACGCAGTATTTT.

J is TRBJ2-7 and V is TRBV25-1, with D hard to call. The CDR3 sequence is 12 residues long. The V end was cut by 6 bases, the J end by 3 bases, with 9 bases between. Germline V gene lookup returns CDR1 MGHDK and CDR2 SYGVNS. CDR3 loop: CASRDNYYEQYF. CDR3 sequence (DNA): TGTGCCAGCAGAGACAACTACTACGAGCAGTACTTC.

The chain is built from TRBV29-1 and TRBJ2-7; D gene uncertain. V was pared by 5 bases and J by 4 bases, with 12 bases between. The CDR3 covers 12 residues. Germline assignment: CDR1 SQVTM and CDR2 ANQGSEA. CDR3 loop: CSVHKAGYEQYF. The CDR3 DNA sequence: TGCAGCGTTCATAAGGCTGGTTACGAGCAGTACTTC.

This chain connects TRBV14 to TRBJ2-3, with TRBD2 identical over 10 bases. V gave up 0 bases and J gave up 4 bases; unmatched junction bases: 7. The CDR3 is made up of 17 amino acids. Germline CDR1 is SGHDN and CDR2 is FVKESK. CDR3 sequence (DNA): TGTGCCAGCAGCCAAGATGCTAGCGGGAGCTGGCCAGATACGCAGTATTTT. This encodes CASSQDASGSWPDTQYF.

The chain couples TRBV5-1 to TRBJ2-1, with D hard to call. Germline V gives CDR1 SGHRS, CDR2 YFSETQ. Trimming stripped 0 bases from V and 7 bases from J, with 11 bases between. This CDR3 is 14 amino acids long. For the CDR3, the DNA is TGCGCCAGCAGCTTGGACGCGAGAGGTAATGAGCAGTTCTTC. Its translation: CASSLDARGNEQFF.

V and J are TRBV5-4 and TRBJ2-7; tentatively, D is TRBD1 (5 bases). CDR1 and CDR2 (germline): SGHNT, YYREEE (reference sequence). V was shortened by 0 bases and J by 3 bases, with 10 bases between the two germline ends. CDR3 size: 14 residues. The CDR3 loop reads CASSLDRRRYEQYF. CDR3 nucleotides: TGTGCCAGCAGCTTGGACAGGAGACGCTACGAGCAGTACTTC.

This chain links TRBV7-9 with TRBJ2-1, with 9 bases lining up with TRBD1. Germline CDR1 and CDR2: SEHNR and FQNEAQ (reference sequence). CDR3 size: 16 residues. V was clipped by 2 bases and J by 4 bases; unmatched bases: 6. CDR3 amino acids: CASSLNGQGRYNEQFF. CDR3 in DNA: TGTGCCAGCAGCTTAAATGGACAGGGGCGTTACAATGAGCAGTTCTTC.

J is TRBJ2-2 and V is TRBV28; D might be TRBD2 (5 bases). The CDR3 extends over 18 amino acids. V was shortened by 2 bases and J by 7 bases, with 23 bases between the two germline ends. CDR1 MDHEN and CDR2 SYDVKM come from the germline V gene. CDR3 nucleotide sequence: TGTGCCAGCAGTTTAGTTCTGAGCGGCCCTGGGGTGGACGGGGAGCTGTTTTTT. This encodes CASSLVLSGPGVDGELFF.

V and J are TRBV9 and TRBJ2-3; the match to TRBD2 covers 8 bases. Trimming cost V 3 bases and J 6 bases; bases outside gene matches: 12. The V gene's germline CDR1 is SGDLS and CDR2 YYNGEE. The CDR3 is made up of 16 amino acids. CDR3 protein: CASSASGGGGWDTQYF. The CDR3 region has the DNA TGTGCCAGCAGCGCCAGCGGGGGTGGAGGTTGGGATACGCAGTATTTT.

The rearrangement joins TRBV7-9 to TRBJ2-5; TRBD1 matches 9 bases. The closer fit of TRBJ2-7 to the DNA end suggests the J call may be wrong. This CDR3 contains 14 residues. Germline V CDR1 and CDR2: SEHNR, FQNEAQ (reference sequence). CDR3 nucleotides: TGTGCCAGCAGCGCGGACAGGGGATTCTACGAGCAGTACTTC. It encodes CASSADRGFYEQYF.

The J gene is TRBJ2-7, the V gene TRBV29-1; 8 positions match TRBD1. Germline CDR1 SQVTM, CDR2 ANQGSEA. The CDR3 sequence is 12 residues long. After removal of 4 bases from V and 5 bases from J, the junction contained 4 bases not matched to a gene. The CDR3 DNA reads as TGCAGCGTTGGAGGACAGGGTAACGAGCAGTACTTC. Translation: CSVGGQGNEQYF.

This chain joins TRBV18 and TRBJ2-7; no reliable D call. V was shortened by 5 bases and J by 5 bases, with 22 bases between the two germline ends. Germline V gene lookup returns CDR1 KGHSH and CDR2 LQKENI. There are 16 residues in the CDR3. In DNA, the CDR3 is TGTGCCAGCTCAAACTTTTCCACCCTGACTTGGAACGAGCAGTACTTC. It specifies CASSNFSTLTWNEQYF.

The chain has TRBV5-1 and TRBJ2-1; TRBD2 matches at 8 bases. Germline V gives CDR1 SGHRS, CDR2 YFSETQ. J was trimmed by 3 bases and V by 1 base; bases with no gene match: 9. The CDR3 runs 17 residues. The CDR3, as DNA: TGCGCCAGCAGCTTGCAAAGGCTAGCGGGTCTCTACAATGAGCAGTTCTTC. It is translated as CASSLQRLAGLYNEQFF.

In its sample, this clone was seen once. J is TRBJ1-1 and V is TRBV19; D unclear. The CDR3 is 15 amino acids. Trimming stripped 3 bases from V and 1 base from J, with 12 bases between. CDR1 and CDR2 from the germline V gene are LNHDA and SQIVND (reference sequence). CDR3 sequence reads: CASSMGSVGNTEAFF. For the CDR3, the DNA is TGTGCCAGTAGTATGGGGAGTGTGGGGAACACTGAAGCTTTCTTT. The full variable domain, in which reference TRBV19 and TRBJ1-1 provide the parts outside the CDR3, is DGGITQSPKYLFRKEGQNVTLSCEQNLNHDAMYWYRQDPGQGLRLIYYSQIVNDFQKGDIAEGYSVSREKKESFPLTVTSAQKNPTAFYLCASSMGSVGNTEAFFGQGTRLTVV.

The chain recombines TRBV13 with TRBJ1-1; 7 positions agree with TRBD1. Losses at the gene ends were 5 bases for V and 1 base for J; bases not matched to a gene: 10. CDR1 and CDR2 from the germline V gene are PRHDT and FYEKMQ (reference sequence). CDR3 length: 16 residues. CDR3 DNA: TGTGCCAGCAGCCTTAGACAGGGCCCCCCGAACACTGAAGCTTTCTTT. Its protein is CASSLRQGPPNTEAFF. Filled out from reference TRBV13 and TRBJ1-1, the complete variable domain reads AAGVIQSPRHLIKEKRETATLKCYPIPRHDTVYWYQQGPGQDPQFLISFYEKMQSDKGSIPDRFSAQQFSDYHSELNMSSLELGDSALYFCASSLRQGPPNTEAFFGQGTRLTVV.

This rearrangement joins TRBV30 to TRBJ2-1, with 14 positions matching TRBD2. From germline, CDR1 is GTSNPN and CDR2 SVGIG (reference sequence). V was clipped by 1 base and J by 5 bases; unmatched bases: 4. The CDR3 is made up of 16 amino acids. The CDR3, as DNA: TGTGCCTGGAGTGGACTAGCGGGAGGGCCCGACAATGAGCAGTTCTTC. Its translation is CAWSGLAGGPDNEQFF.